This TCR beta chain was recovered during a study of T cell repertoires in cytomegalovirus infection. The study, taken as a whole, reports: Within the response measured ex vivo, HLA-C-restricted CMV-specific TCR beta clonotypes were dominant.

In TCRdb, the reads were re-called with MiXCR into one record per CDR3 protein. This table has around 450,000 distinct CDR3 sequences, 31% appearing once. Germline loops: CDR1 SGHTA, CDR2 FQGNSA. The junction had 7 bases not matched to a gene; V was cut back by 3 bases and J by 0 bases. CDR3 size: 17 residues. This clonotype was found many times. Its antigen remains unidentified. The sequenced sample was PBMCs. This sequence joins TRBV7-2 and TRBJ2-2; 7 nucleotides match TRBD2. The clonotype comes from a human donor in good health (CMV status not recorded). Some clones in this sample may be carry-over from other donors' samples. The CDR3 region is CASSFHLAAANTGELFF. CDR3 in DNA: TGTGCCAGCAGCTTTCACCTAGCGGCCGCGAACACCGGGGAGCTGTTTTTT.